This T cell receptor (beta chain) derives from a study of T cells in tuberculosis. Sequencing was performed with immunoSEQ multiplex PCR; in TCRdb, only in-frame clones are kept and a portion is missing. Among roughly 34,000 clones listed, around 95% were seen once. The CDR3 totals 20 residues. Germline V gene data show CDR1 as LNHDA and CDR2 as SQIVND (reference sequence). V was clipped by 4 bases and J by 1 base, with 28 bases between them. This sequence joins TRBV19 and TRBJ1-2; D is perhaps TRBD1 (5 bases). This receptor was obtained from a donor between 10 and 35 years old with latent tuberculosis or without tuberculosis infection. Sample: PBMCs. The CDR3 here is CASSTLGFAGGEPINYGYTF. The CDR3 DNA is TGTGCCAGTAGTACCCTCGGGTTTGCCGGGGGAGAGCCCATTAACTATGGCTACACCTTC.